This entry lists 32 T cell receptor beta chains sequenced from one sample in a study of monozygotic twins with inflammatory bowel disease. Reanalyzing the 5' RACE reads, TCRdb keeps one entry per CDR3 protein, without DNA. The sample includes some 450,000 distinct CDR3 sequences. Sequences were obtained from blood. Every receptor here comes from a human donor with ulcerative colitis or Crohn's disease, or a healthy co-twin of an affected twin (not recorded which).

This chain connects TRBV7-2 to TRBJ1-1. This CDR3 region has 13 residues. Looked up from germline, CDR1 is SGHTA and CDR2 is FQGNSA. CDR3 region: CASSLEGLTEAFF.

This chain connects TRBV5-5 to TRBJ1-1. The germline V gene has CDR1 SGHKS and CDR2 YYEKEE (reference sequence). The CDR3 runs 17 residues. CDR3 sequence: CASSLGYDWMMNTEAFF.

This chain uses TRBV4-2 with TRBJ2-2; the D call of TRBD1 rests on TCRdb alone, since no DNA is present to check it. This CDR3 has 14 residues. CDR1 is LGHNA and CDR2 is YNFKEQ in the germline V gene. The CDR3 loop reads CASSLDRGQGELFF.

The chain couples TRBV12-3 or TRBV12-4 to TRBJ2-3; TCRdb calls TRBD1, which cannot be checked without DNA. CDR3 size: 17 residues. The CDR3 is CASSLGGQVASTDTQYF.

The CDR3 reads CASSVVPSSYEQYF. The chain uses TRBV9 and TRBJ2-7; the TCRdb D gene call, TRBD2, has no DNA to confirm it. The CDR3 is 14 residues long. CDR1 and CDR2 from the germline V gene are SGDLS and YYNGEE.

The chain combines TRBV7-3 with TRBJ1-5. CDR1 is SGHTA and CDR2 is FQGTGA in the germline V gene. CDR3 length equals 14 residues. The CDR3 region is CAKMGREGNQPQHF.

The J gene is TRBJ2-2, the V gene TRBV10-3. This CDR3 comprises 12 residues. CDR1 and CDR2 (germline): ENHRY, SYGVKD. The CDR3 sequence is CAISPRAGELFF.

This chain links TRBV12-3 or TRBV12-4 with TRBJ2-7; TCRdb names TRBD2, which stays unverified in the absence of DNA. This CDR3 region has 15 residues. The CDR3 sequence: CASSPTSGGMYEQYF.

This chain's CDR3 is CASSLAGGSTTGELFF. The rearrangement uses TRBV5-1 and TRBJ2-2; TCRdb returns TRBD1, unconfirmable since there is no DNA. The CDR3 consists of 16 residues. The germline gives CDR1 SGHRS, CDR2 YFSETQ.

The V call is TRBV5-5, the J call TRBJ2-5; TCRdb selects TRBD1, and the lack of DNA leaves this call unchecked. The length of the CDR3 is 15 residues. Germline V gives CDR1 SGHKS, CDR2 YYEKEE (reference sequence). The CDR3 loop is CASSQYPGGSETQYF.

The chain couples TRBV24-1 to TRBJ2-1; TCRdb selects TRBD1, and the lack of DNA leaves this call unchecked. Germline V lookup: CDR1 KGHDR, CDR2 SFDVKD. The CDR3 is 14 amino acids. CDR3 region: CATSDLRGVGEQFF.

The chain is built from TRBV20-1 and TRBJ2-3; TCRdb gives TRBD2 as the D gene, but with no DNA this cannot be confirmed. The V gene's germline CDR1 is DFQATT and CDR2 SNEGSKA (reference sequence). There are 17 residues in the CDR3. The CDR3 is CSARGFPGAGEVDTQYF.

CDR3 sequence reads: CASSLGGMSYEQYF. J is TRBJ2-7 and V is TRBV12-3 or TRBV12-4; checking the TCRdb D call of TRBD2 is not possible without DNA. The CDR3 spans 14 residues.

The chain links TRBV12-3 or TRBV12-4 to TRBJ1-5; without DNA, the TCRdb call of TRBD1 cannot be checked. The CDR3 loop spans 15 amino acids. This CDR3 reads CASRPTGASNQPQHF.

The CDR3 sequence: CASSTSGIGANEQFF. This sequence joins TRBV5-1 and TRBJ2-1; as DNA is missing, the TRBD2 call by TCRdb cannot be tested. The CDR3 has 15 amino acids. Looked up from germline, CDR1 is SGHRS and CDR2 is YFSETQ.

The rearrangement links TRBV20-1 to TRBJ2-3; the D gene TCRdb calls, TRBD2, cannot be checked with no DNA. The CDR3 spans 14 residues. Germline V lookup: CDR1 DFQATT, CDR2 SNEGSKA (reference sequence). The CDR3 is CSARVLADGDTQYF.

This chain connects TRBV10-3 to TRBJ2-3; the D call from TCRdb, TRBD2, cannot be confirmed without DNA. Germline CDR1 is ENHRY and CDR2 is SYGVKD. The CDR3 has 15 residues. The CDR3 reads CAITRAGGPGDTQYF.

The gene calls are TRBV6-5 and TRBJ2-1; TCRdb selects TRBD1, and the lack of DNA leaves this call unchecked. This CDR3 has 19 amino acids. Germline values: CDR1 MNHEY, CDR2 SVGAGI. CDR3 in amino acids: CASSYSTFPQGDPLNEQFF.

The rearrangement joins TRBV11-2 to TRBJ2-2; TCRdb names TRBD1, which stays unverified in the absence of DNA. This CDR3 region has 15 residues. Germline loops: CDR1 SGHAT, CDR2 FQNNGV. The CDR3 sequence: CASSSDRGLNGELFF.

The rearrangement links TRBV9 to TRBJ2-7. CDR3 length: 14 amino acids. CDR1 and CDR2 from the germline V gene are SGDLS and YYNGEE. This CDR3 reads CASSVGRSSYEQYF.

The rearrangement links TRBV15 to TRBJ2-5; TCRdb gives TRBD1 as the D gene, but with no DNA this cannot be confirmed. Germline V gene lookup returns CDR1 LNHNV and CDR2 YYDKDF (reference sequence). The CDR3 covers 15 residues. The CDR3 region is CATSRGDRGQETQYF. Full variable domain (missing parts from reference TRBV15 and TRBJ2-5): DAMVIQNPRYQVTQFGKPVTLSCSQTLNHNVMYWYQQKSSQAPKLLFHYYDKDFNNEADTPDNFQSRRPNTSFCFLDIRSPGLGDTAMYLCATSRGDRGQETQYFGPGTRLLVL.

The genes are TRBV24-1 and TRBJ2-3; checking the TCRdb D call of TRBD2 is not possible without DNA. The germline CDR1 and CDR2 sequences are KGHDR and SFDVKD. The CDR3 totals 18 residues. CDR3 sequence reads: CATSDNTLAREMTDTQYF.

Here the CDR3 reads CASRLSGGAPETQYF. The chain recombines TRBV7-9 with TRBJ2-5; TCRdb lists TRBD1, though no DNA is available to test this call. CDR3 size: 15 residues. Germline CDR1 SEHNR, CDR2 FQNEAQ (reference sequence).

The J gene is TRBJ2-1, the V gene TRBV10-3. Germline V lookup: CDR1 ENHRY, CDR2 SYGVKD. The CDR3 consists of 15 residues. The CDR3 reads CAISEGQGVYNEQFF.

This CDR3 is CASSAFTSGQETQYF. This chain joins TRBV9 and TRBJ2-5; the TCRdb call, TRBD2, lacks DNA for checking. Germline V gene sequence: CDR1 SGDLS, CDR2 YYNGEE. This CDR3 region has 15 residues.

The chain joins TRBV14 to TRBJ2-7. Germline V gene sequence: CDR1 SGHDN, CDR2 FVKESK. The length of the CDR3 is 14 residues. The CDR3 here is CASSQGQQPYEQYF.

CDR3 amino acids: CASRTGVANTDTQYF. J is TRBJ2-3 and V is TRBV2; TCRdb calls TRBD1, which cannot be checked without DNA. The CDR3 is 15 residues long. CDR1 and CDR2 from the germline V gene are SNHLY and FYNNEI.

V usage is TRBV24-1 and J usage is TRBJ2-1; TCRdb reports TRBD2, a call that lacks DNA to check it against. The CDR3 spans 12 residues. Germline V gene lookup returns CDR1 KGHDR and CDR2 SFDVKD. CDR3 in amino acids: CATSGMENEQFF.

The V gene is TRBV24-1, the J gene TRBJ2-7; TCRdb gives TRBD1 as the D gene, but with no DNA this cannot be confirmed. The germline V gene has CDR1 KGHDR and CDR2 SFDVKD. The CDR3 runs 13 residues. The CDR3 region is CATSDGSGVEQYF.

V is TRBV24-1 and J is TRBJ2-2. The CDR3 is 15 residues long. Germline loops: CDR1 KGHDR, CDR2 SFDVKD. This chain's CDR3 is CATRDPSGNTGELFF.

J is TRBJ1-4 and V is TRBV4-2. Germline V gene lookup returns CDR1 LGHNA and CDR2 YNFKEQ. The CDR3 totals 14 residues. CDR3 in amino acids: CASSQGRINEKLFF.

The chain couples TRBV4-3 to TRBJ2-2. In germline, CDR1 is LGHNA, CDR2 YSLEER. The CDR3 consists of 14 residues. CDR3 amino acids: CASSQGKSTGELFF.